This T cell receptor (beta chain) was recorded in a study of cytomegalovirus exposure and HLA in healthy donors. Broader study findings: As a later analysis showed, a missense DCLRE1C variant was linked to trimming of TCR beta V- and J-genes.

This clone was counted a few times. The antigen is unknown. V dropped 3 bases and J dropped 0; count of bases not matched to a gene: 2. Germline CDR1 SGHRS, CDR2 YFSETQ. The CDR3 contains 15 residues. PCR employed 60 Vbeta and 13 Jbeta primers. Clones were read by immunoSEQ multiplex PCR, and TCRdb kept only the in-frame ones, dropping some. This table holds under 130,000 clones, around 66% found once. The rearrangement uses TRBV5-1 and TRBJ2-7, with TRBD1 matching 11 bases. Material for sequencing was PBMCs. This receptor was taken from a woman aged 50 to 65 in good health and CMV-seronegative. The CDR3 protein is CASSWDRGSSYEQYF. For the CDR3, the DNA is TGCGCCAGCAGCTGGGACAGGGGGTCCTCCTACGAGCAGTACTTC.